The clone carrying this T cell receptor beta chain was observed at least ten times. TCRdb recomputed calls from the 5' RACE reads with MiXCR, one row per CDR3 protein. The sample consists of around 88,000 distinct CDR3 sequences, roughly 8.8% of them appearing once. In germline, CDR1 is SGHTA, CDR2 FQGTGA. CDR3 length equals 15 residues. Trimming shortened V by 2 bases and J by 6 bases, and 11 bases separated the two germline ends. This sample stems from a study of CD8 T cells in ankylosing spondylitis. The rearrangement links TRBV7-3 to TRBJ1-6, with a tentative D call TRBD1 (5 bases). The sequenced sample consisted of blood, either unsorted or a sorted T cell fraction (not recorded which). This clonotype originated in a male donor with ankylosing spondylitis or in good health (not recorded which). The CDR3 region is CASSLWPGLNSPLHF. DNA for the CDR3: TGTGCCAGCAGCTTATGGCCAGGGCTTAATTCACCCCTCCACTTT.